Sequencing of this T cell receptor (beta chain) was carried out in a study of beta chain features in type 1 diabetes. The wider study: Age, gender and cell yields were alike across patients and healthy donors. Whole-study findings and limits: Resolution of whether HLA type affects TCRB rearrangement was not achieved here. Whatever favoring of shorter templates PCR might show would apply equally to patients and controls. Moderately but significantly shorter TCRB CDR3s were found in Type 1 diabetes patients in all four CD4+ subsets.

The CDR3 totals 12 residues. Germline CDR1 reads SQVTM; CDR2 reads ANQGSEA. The V end was cut by 5 bases, the J end by 4 bases, with 12 bases between. Reverse transcribing all isolated RNA meant expressed TCRB transcripts were sequenced. The repertoire was sequenced with immunoSEQ multiplex PCR; TCRdb's copy has only in-frame clones and lacks some. The sample shows about 250,000 clones, about 11% of them seen only once. This clone occurred a few times. What it recognizes is unknown. The sequencing input was naive CD4+ T cells from blood. This chain links TRBV29-1 with TRBJ2-7, with D perhaps TRBD1 (5 bases). The sequence was obtained from a man aged 25-45 years with type 1 diabetes. The CDR3 protein is CSVTSDTYEQYF. The CDR3, as DNA: TGCAGCGTTACCTCGGACACTTACGAGCAGTACTTC.